This T cell receptor (beta chain) derives from a study of cytomegalovirus exposure and HLA in healthy donors. PCR was performed using 60 Vbeta and 13 Jbeta primers. The table came from immunoSEQ multiplex PCR; TCRdb's copy has only in-frame clones and leaves some out. The repertoire holds 50,000 to 70,000 clones, with approximately 80% as singletons. Study outcomes and limitations: There were several of the most significant clusters that appeared linked to common viral pathogens in a later analysis. Researchers had no immune exposure information except CMV serostatus available. Reports credit the classifier with highly specific, highly sensitive diagnosis of cytomegalovirus status. Highly shared variants forming one cluster were likely a sequencing artifact.

On this clone itself: Its antigen remains unknown.

The sequenced sample was PBMCs. This TCR came from a girl aged 5-17 years in good health and CMV-seropositive.

Written as DNA, the CDR3 is TGTGCCAGCAGCTTCCCGGGACAGGGGTTAGGCACAGATACGCAGTATTTT. This encodes CASSFPGQGLGTDTQYF. The rearrangement joins TRBV7-2 to TRBJ2-3; TRBD1 agrees at 10 bases. Germline loops: CDR1 SGHTA, CDR2 FQGNSA. Trimming cost V 3 bases and J 1 base; bases outside gene matches: 7. The CDR3 totals 17 residues.